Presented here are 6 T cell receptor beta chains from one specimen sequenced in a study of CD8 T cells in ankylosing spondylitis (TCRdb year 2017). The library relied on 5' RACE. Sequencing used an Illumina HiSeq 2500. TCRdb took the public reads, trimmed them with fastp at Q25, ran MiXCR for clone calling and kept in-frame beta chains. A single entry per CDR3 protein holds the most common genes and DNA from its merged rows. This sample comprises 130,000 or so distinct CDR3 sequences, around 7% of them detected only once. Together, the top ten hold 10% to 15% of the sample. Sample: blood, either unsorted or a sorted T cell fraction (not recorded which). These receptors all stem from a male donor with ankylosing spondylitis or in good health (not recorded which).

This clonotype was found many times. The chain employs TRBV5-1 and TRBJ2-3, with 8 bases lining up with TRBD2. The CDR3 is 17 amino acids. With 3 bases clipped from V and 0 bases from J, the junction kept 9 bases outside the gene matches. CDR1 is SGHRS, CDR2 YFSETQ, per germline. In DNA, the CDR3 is TGCGCCAGCAGCTATCCCGGGACTAGACCTAGCACAGATACGCAGTATTTT. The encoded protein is CASSYPGTRPSTDTQYF.

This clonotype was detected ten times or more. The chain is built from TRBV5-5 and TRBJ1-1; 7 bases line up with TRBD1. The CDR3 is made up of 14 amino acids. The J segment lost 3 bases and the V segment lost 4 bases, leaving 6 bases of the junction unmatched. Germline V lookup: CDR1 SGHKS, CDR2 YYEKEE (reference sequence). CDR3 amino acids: CASSRRDRYTEAFF. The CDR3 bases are TGTGCCAGCAGCCGCCGGGACAGATACACTGAAGCTTTCTTT. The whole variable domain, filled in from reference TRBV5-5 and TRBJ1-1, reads DAGVTQSPTHLIKTRGQQVTLRCSPISGHKSVSWYQQVLGQGPQFIFQYYEKEERGRGNFPDRFSARQFPNYSSELNVNALLLGDSALYLCASSRRDRYTEAFFGQGTRLTVV.

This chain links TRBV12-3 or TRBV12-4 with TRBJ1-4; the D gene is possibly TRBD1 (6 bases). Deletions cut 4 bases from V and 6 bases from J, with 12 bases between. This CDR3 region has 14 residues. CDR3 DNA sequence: TGTGCCAGCAGTTGGGACACCGGGGATGAAAAACTGTTTTTT. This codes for CASSWDTGDEKLFF.

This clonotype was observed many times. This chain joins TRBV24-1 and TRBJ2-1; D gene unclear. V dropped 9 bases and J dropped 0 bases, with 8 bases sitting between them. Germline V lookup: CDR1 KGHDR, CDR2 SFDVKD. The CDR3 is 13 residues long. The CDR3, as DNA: TGTGCCACCCGTGGATACTCCTACAATGAGCAGTTCTTC. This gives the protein CATRGYSYNEQFF.

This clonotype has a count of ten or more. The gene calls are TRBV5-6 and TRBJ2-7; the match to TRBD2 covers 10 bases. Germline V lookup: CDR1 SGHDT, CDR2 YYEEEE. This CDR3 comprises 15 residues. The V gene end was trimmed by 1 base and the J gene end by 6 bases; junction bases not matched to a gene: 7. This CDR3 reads CASSLKLAGNFEQYF. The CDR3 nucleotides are TGTGCCAGCAGCTTGAAACTAGCGGGAAATTTCGAGCAGTACTTC.

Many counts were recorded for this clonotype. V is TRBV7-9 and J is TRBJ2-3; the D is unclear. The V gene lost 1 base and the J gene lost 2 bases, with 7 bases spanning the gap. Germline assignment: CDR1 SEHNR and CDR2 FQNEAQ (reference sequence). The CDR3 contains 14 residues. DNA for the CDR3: TGTGCCAGCAGCTTAGTACCTTTCACAGATACGCAGTATTTT. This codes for CASSLVPFTDTQYF.